This entry lists 14 T cell receptor beta chains sequenced from one sample in a study of blood T cells in healthy people across ages. It was with a sample-barcoded 5' primer and a J-beta primer mix that a second PCR of roughly 7 to 12 cycles was run. TCRdb re-called the 5' RACE reads through MiXCR, storing one row per CDR3 protein. The data show approximately 1.5 million distinct CDR3 sequences, with approximately 43% seen just once and under 5% held by the top ten. Sequenced: blood. The receptors were gathered from a woman aged 18-30 years in good health.

The chain couples TRBV7-2 to TRBJ2-1, with D unresolved. The J call is doubtful: the DNA matches TRBJ2-7 better. Germline CDR1 SGHTA, CDR2 FQGNSA. This CDR3 has 16 residues. CDR3 DNA: TGTGCCAGCAGCGAGGACGCAATAAGCTCCTACAATGAGCAGTACTTC. Translating gives CASSEDAISSYNEQYF.

This clonotype was detected only a few times. The chain joins TRBV5-1 to TRBJ1-2; D may be TRBD1 (5 bases). There are 13 residues in the CDR3. V was cut by 2 bases and J by 3 bases, with 8 bases left in between. Germline V gives CDR1 SGHRS, CDR2 YFSETQ. This chain's CDR3 is CASSFEGDYGYTF. CDR3 nucleotide sequence: TGCGCCAGCAGCTTTGAAGGGGACTATGGCTACACCTTC.

This clonotype occurred many times. V gene TRBV7-2 combines with J gene TRBJ1-5; D is undetermined. This CDR3 comprises 13 residues. V was trimmed by 8 bases and J by 0 bases, leaving 8 bases between them. Germline CDR1 and CDR2: SGHTA and FQGNSA. The CDR3 loop is CASCRDSNQPQHF. The DNA for the CDR3 is TGTGCCAGCTGCCGAGATAGCAATCAGCCCCAGCATTTT.

This clonotype turned up a few times. CDR3 sequence: CASSVEEGAGTEAFF. The CDR3 DNA sequence: TGTGCCAGCAGCGTAGAAGAGGGGGCCGGCACTGAAGCTTTCTTT. V and J are TRBV9 and TRBJ1-1; TRBD1 matches 7 bases. The germline CDR1 and CDR2 sequences are SGDLS and YYNGEE. This CDR3 is 15 amino acids long. Germline trimming cut 0 bases from V and 4 bases from J; bases unmatched to any gene: 6.

This rearrangement joins TRBV6-5 to TRBJ2-2; D not resolved. The CDR3 has 14 residues. CDR1 is MNHEY, CDR2 SVGAGI, per germline. Deletions cut 3 bases from V and 5 bases from J, with 10 bases between. The CDR3 DNA follows: TGTGCCAGCAGTTATGGGGATGGAACCGGGGAGCTGTTTTTT. Amino acids: CASSYGDGTGELFF.

The chain carries TRBV24-1 and TRBJ2-1, with a weak D call TRBD2 (6 bases). The CDR3 runs to 15 residues. Germline V gene sequence: CDR1 KGHDR, CDR2 SFDVKD. Trimming removed 7 bases from V and 2 bases from J, with 14 bases in between. CDR3 protein: CATRRTGAAYNEQFF. In nucleotides, the CDR3 is TGTGCCACCAGGAGGACGGGAGCGGCCTACAATGAGCAGTTCTTC.

This sequence joins TRBV9 and TRBJ2-1; 9 nucleotides match TRBD2. Matching the DNA end better, TRBJ2-7 makes the J call doubtful. Germline CDR1 reads SGDLS; CDR2 reads YYNGEE. The CDR3 totals 15 residues. For the CDR3, the DNA is TGTGCCAGCAGCGCTAGCGGGACACGCTACAATGAGCAGTACTTC. Its translation is CASSASGTRYNEQYF.

This clonotype was detected a few times. The DNA of the CDR3 is TGTGCCAGCAGCGCGGACAGGGCGGCCTACAATGAGCAGTTCTTC. Translation: CASSADRAAYNEQFF. The chain uses TRBV7-8 and TRBJ2-1, with TRBD1 matching over 8 bases. The CDR3 length is 15 residues. Trimming at V came to 5 bases and at J to 2 bases, leaving 5 bases not matched to a gene. Germline CDR1 SGHVS, CDR2 FQNEAQ.

This clonotype has just a few counts. This rearrangement joins TRBV7-9 to TRBJ2-3, with D perhaps matching TRBD2 (7 bases). CDR3 size: 16 residues. The germline gives CDR1 SEHNR, CDR2 FQNEAQ (reference sequence). The V end was cut by 5 bases, the J end by 6 bases, with 21 bases between. DNA of the CDR3: TGTGCCAGCAGCCCGAGGGGGGCTCGCGGGAGTGATACGCAGTATTTT. Its protein is CASSPRGARGSDTQYF.

In its sample, this clonotype was seen once. The gene calls are TRBV6-5 and TRBJ2-3; TRBD2 matches at 7 bases. J lost 1 base, V lost 2 bases, and 3 bases had no gene match. This CDR3 region has 15 residues. Germline V CDR1 and CDR2: MNHEY, SVGAGI. The CDR3 region is CASSYAAGGTDTQYF. CDR3 bases: TGTGCCAGCAGTTACGCGGCGGGGGGCACAGATACGCAGTATTTT.

Only a few counts were recorded for this clonotype. The CDR3 coding sequence is TGTGCCAGCAGCCCCGTGGTAGCGGGGCTCTACGAGCAGTACTTC. Translating it yields CASSPVVAGLYEQYF. The chain couples TRBV6-2 or TRBV6-3 to TRBJ2-7; 8 bases map to TRBD2. CDR3 size: 15 residues. V trimming: 6 bases; J trimming: 3 bases; junction bases outside the gene matches: 10. Germline lookup yields CDR1 MNHEY and CDR2 SVGEGT.

The chain is built from TRBV20-1 and TRBJ2-1, with 8 positions matching TRBD1. The J call may be in error: the DNA end matches TRBJ2-7 better. This CDR3 has 14 residues. CDR1 and CDR2 from the germline V gene are DFQATT and SNEGSKA (reference sequence). The CDR3: CSARDDRGYNEQYF. The CDR3 coding sequence is TGCAGTGCTAGAGATGACAGGGGCTACAATGAGCAGTACTTC.

The V call is TRBV7-2, the J call TRBJ2-2, with TRBD2 identical over 9 bases. CDR3 length: 18 amino acids. Germline CDR1 and CDR2: SGHTA and FQGNSA. With 4 bases clipped from V and 1 base from J, the junction kept 10 bases outside the gene matches. DNA of the CDR3: TGTGCCAGCAGCTACCCTCCTACTAGCGGGCGGAACACCGGGGAGCTGTTTTTT. It encodes CASSYPPTSGRNTGELFF.

The chain couples TRBV5-4 to TRBJ2-5, with a tentative D call TRBD2 (6 bases). This CDR3 has 12 amino acids. Per the germline V gene, CDR1 is SGHNT and CDR2 is YYREEE (reference sequence). V was pared by 3 bases and J by 11 bases, with 14 bases between. The CDR3 coding sequence is TGTGCCAGCAGCTGGGACTTCAATGAGCAGTACTTC. It translates to CASSWDFNEQYF.